A single sample is the source of the 22 T cell receptor beta chains below, sequenced in a study of blood T cell repertoires in COVID-19 (dated by TCRdb to about 2020). Library preparation used the immunoSEQ multiplex PCR assay. TCRdb provides this immuneACCESS table in a form limited to in-frame rearrangements. Some clones are lacking; in checked studies, under half of them reflect an unresolved V gene, and why the rest are absent is not known. Present in this sample are around 150,000 clones, 86% of which were seen just once. The ten top clones hold roughly 3.4% of the sample. The sample was peripheral blood. All receptors come from an older man with acute or convalescent COVID-19.

The chain is built from TRBV5-1 and TRBJ2-7; maybe TRBD2 (5 bases). The CDR3 contains 16 residues. CDR1 and CDR2 (germline): SGHRS, YFSETQ. The V and J ends lost 0 bases and 0 bases respectively, with 13 bases between them. The CDR3 is CASSLVSGSSSYEQYF. CDR3 nucleotides: TGCGCCAGCAGCTTGGTTTCGGGGTCAAGCTCCTACGAGCAGTACTTC.

The rearrangement joins TRBV18 to TRBJ2-3, with 7 bases identical to TRBD1. After removal of 0 bases from V and 1 base from J, the junction contained 10 bases not matched to a gene. The CDR3 spans 18 residues. Looked up from germline, CDR1 is KGHSH and CDR2 is LQKENI. CDR3 amino acids: CASSPPGQAVAGTDTQYF. The CDR3 DNA sequence: TGTGCCAGCTCACCACCAGGACAGGCAGTGGCTGGCACAGATACGCAGTATTTT.

The chain recombines TRBV7-2 with TRBJ1-5; the D gene is possibly TRBD1 (6 bases). In germline, CDR1 is SGHTA, CDR2 FQGNSA. The V and J ends lost 6 bases and 3 bases respectively, with 18 bases between them. This CDR3 spans 16 amino acids. The CDR3 reads CASSGQSAQFNQPQHF. The CDR3 bases are TGTGCCAGCAGTGGACAGTCTGCCCAATTCAATCAGCCCCAGCATTTT.

CDR3 sequence reads: CSANDLDRGGETQYF. The CDR3 DNA sequence: TGCAGTGCTAATGACTTGGACCGCGGAGGCGAGACCCAGTACTTC. The genes are TRBV20-1 and TRBJ2-5; D may be TRBD2 (5 bases). CDR3 length: 15 residues. The V gene lost 4 bases and the J gene lost 5 bases, with 20 bases spanning the gap. Germline CDR1 DFQATT, CDR2 SNEGSKA (reference sequence).

The table lists this clone with a few counts. This rearrangement joins TRBV28 to TRBJ2-7; D uncertain. V gave up 8 bases and J gave up 4 bases, with 15 bases separating them. From germline, CDR1 is MDHEN and CDR2 SYDVKM. This CDR3 has 13 amino acids. The CDR3 protein is CASGSRFLYEQYF. The CDR3 region has the DNA TGTGCCAGCGGGTCTAGATTTCTGTACGAGCAGTACTTC. Combining the CDR3 with reference TRBV28 and TRBJ2-7 gives the whole variable domain DVKVTQSSRYLVKRTGEKVFLECVQDMDHENMFWYRQDPGLGLRLIYFSYDVKMKEKGDIPEGYSVSREKKERFSLILESASTNQTSMYLCASGSRFLYEQYFGPGTRLTVT.

The genes are TRBV6-2 or TRBV6-3 and TRBJ2-7, with TRBD2 identical over 10 bases. V lost 6 bases and J lost 4; bases outside the gene matches: 9. Germline-derived CDR1 and CDR2 are MNHEY and SVGEGT. The CDR3 has 15 amino acids. Here the CDR3 reads CASSHRRTSGYEQYF. DNA for the CDR3: TGTGCCAGCAGCCACCGGCGGACTAGCGGATACGAGCAGTACTTC.

The chain employs TRBV7-6 and TRBJ2-2; 7 bases are a match to TRBD2. Germline V gene data show CDR1 as SGHVS and CDR2 as FNYEAQ. The CDR3 is 18 amino acids. With V trimmed by 1 base and J by 2 bases, 10 bases remained unmatched. CDR3 loop: CASSLVEVLADNTGELFF. DNA for the CDR3: TGTGCCAGCAGCTTAGTAGAGGTCCTAGCGGACAACACCGGGGAGCTGTTTTTT.

This chain joins TRBV5-1 and TRBJ1-4, with 9 nucleotides matching TRBD1. This CDR3 has 16 amino acids. CDR1 SGHRS and CDR2 YFSETQ come from the germline V gene. Trimming cost V 2 bases and J 4 bases; bases outside gene matches: 6. The CDR3 DNA follows: TGCGCCAGCAGCTTTTCGGGACAGGGCCTTAATGAAAAACTGTTTTTT. Amino acid sequence: CASSFSGQGLNEKLFF.

V and J are TRBV4-3 and TRBJ1-2, with TRBD1 matching 9 bases. The V segment lost 3 bases and the J segment 2 bases; nucleotides outside the gene matches: 4. There are 15 residues in the CDR3. Germline-derived CDR1 and CDR2 are LGHNA and YSLEER. CDR3 in amino acids: CASSHSGTGNYGYTF. The CDR3 coding sequence is TGCGCCAGCAGCCATTCCGGGACAGGGAACTATGGCTACACCTTC.

The chain couples TRBV7-8 to TRBJ1-4; tentatively, D is TRBD1 (6 bases). The germline gives CDR1 SGHVS, CDR2 FQNEAQ. The germline V and J ends were trimmed by 1 base and 4 bases, with 10 bases remaining between them. The CDR3 sequence is 15 residues long. CDR3 loop: CASSLVDSGNEKLFF. Here the CDR3 DNA reads TGTGCCAGCAGCTTAGTGGACAGCGGTAATGAAAAACTGTTTTTT.

The chain combines TRBV19 with TRBJ2-1, with D unclear. Germline CDR1 and CDR2: LNHDA and SQIVND (reference sequence). V shed 6 bases and J shed 8 bases, with 17 bases lying between them. The CDR3 is made up of 14 amino acids. CDR3 in DNA: TGTGCCAGTAGCCTCGGTCCTGCCTCCGATGAGCAGTTCTTC. Its protein product is CASSLGPASDEQFF.

With regard to this clone: At one end, the junction sequence differs from germline, possibly due to a read error. This sequence joins TRBV6-2 or TRBV6-3 and TRBJ2-7; 9 bases line up with TRBD2. This CDR3 has 15 amino acids. The germline gives CDR1 MNHEY, CDR2 SVGEGT. CDR3 region: CAGSRTSVGTYEQYF. CDR3 DNA sequence: TGTGCCGGCAGCCGGACTAGCGTGGGGACCTACGAGCAGTACTTC.

The chain is built from TRBV2 and TRBJ1-4; 8 bases agree with TRBD1. With 6 bases clipped from V and 5 bases from J, the junction kept 5 bases outside the gene matches. This CDR3 comprises 14 residues. The germline V gene encodes CDR1 SNHLY and CDR2 FYNNEI. The CDR3 loop is CASSPRDRNEKLFF. CDR3 sequence (DNA): TGTGCCAGCAGCCCCCGGGACAGGAATGAAAAACTGTTTTTT.

In this sample, this clone turned up a few times. V and J are TRBV7-8 and TRBJ2-1, with 10 bases lining up with TRBD2. Germline trimming cut 3 bases from V and 0 bases from J; bases unmatched to any gene: 8. CDR1 SGHVS and CDR2 FQNEAQ come from the germline V gene. There are 18 residues in the CDR3. The CDR3 is CASSLLAGEGSSYNEQFF. In DNA, the CDR3 is TGTGCCAGCAGCTTGCTAGCGGGAGAGGGCTCCTCCTACAATGAGCAGTTCTTC.

The chain recombines TRBV27 with TRBJ1-1, with D possibly TRBD1 on 6 matching bases. Germline values: CDR1 MNHEY, CDR2 SMNVEV (reference sequence). Trimming took off 6 bases at V and 1 base at J, with 12 bases between the two ends. This CDR3 is built from 14 residues. Here the CDR3 DNA reads TGTGCCAGCAGAACAGGGTCTTGGAACACTGAAGCTTTCTTT. Amino acid sequence: CASRTGSWNTEAFF.

The chain employs TRBV27 and TRBJ2-7, with D perhaps TRBD1 (6 bases). The germline V gene encodes CDR1 MNHEY and CDR2 SMNVEV (reference sequence). Trimming took 6 bases from V and 6 from J, leaving 12 bases between them. There are 12 residues in the CDR3. The chain's CDR3 is CASSSRGSEQYF. The CDR3 region has the DNA TGTGCCAGCAGCTCCAGGGGTAGCGAGCAGTACTTC.

This chain links TRBV29-1 with TRBJ1-2, with D perhaps matching TRBD1 (6 bases). The germline gives CDR1 SQVTM, CDR2 ANQGSEA. V lost 2 bases, J lost 7 bases, and 20 bases lay in between. The length of the CDR3 is 15 residues. CDR3 nucleotides: TGCAGCGTTGAAACCGGAGGCAGGGGAATGGGTGGCTACACCTTC. It translates to CSVETGGRGMGGYTF.

As to this clone: Within the sample, other DNA sequences also encode this same CDR3. V is TRBV19 and J is TRBJ2-1; weak D call: TRBD1 (5 bases). This CDR3 spans 14 amino acids. Germline loops: CDR1 LNHDA, CDR2 SQIVND (reference sequence). The ends were cut back, 3 bases at V and 3 bases at J, with 9 bases in the middle. CDR3 nucleotides: TGTGCCAGTAGTATCGGCCAGGGCTACAATGAGCAGTTCTTC. Translated, it gives CASSIGQGYNEQFF.

The chain is built from TRBV7-6 and TRBJ2-5, with 14 bases aligning to TRBD2. CDR3 length: 16 amino acids. V trimming: 5 bases; J trimming: 6 bases; junction bases outside the gene matches: 8. Germline CDR1 SGHVS, CDR2 FNYEAQ. In nucleotides, the CDR3 is TGTGCCAGCAGCCCCCTCTGGACTAGCGGGGGGCAGACCCAGTACTTC. Its translation is CASSPLWTSGGQTQYF. Using reference TRBV7-6 and TRBJ2-5 for the parts outside the CDR3, the full variable domain is GAGVSQSPRYKVTKRGQDVALRCDPISGHVSLYWYRQALGQGPEFLTYFNYEAQQDKSGLPNDRFSAERPEGSISTLTIQRTEQRDSAMYRCASSPLWTSGGQTQYFGPGTRLLVL.

The chain recombines TRBV2 with TRBJ2-7, with 7 bases fitting TRBD1. V lost 6 bases to trimming and J lost 2 bases; unmatched junction nucleotides: 7. The CDR3 totals 14 residues. CDR1 is SNHLY, CDR2 FYNNEI, per germline. CDR3 protein: CASSDRVGTYEQYF. CDR3 in DNA: TGTGCCAGCAGCGACAGGGTAGGAACCTACGAGCAGTACTTC.

The chain uses TRBV30 and TRBJ1-3; D is unresolved. V lost 0 bases and J lost 7, with 7 bases in between. The germline V gene encodes CDR1 GTSNPN and CDR2 SVGIG (reference sequence). The length of the CDR3 is 12 residues. The CDR3 coding sequence is TGTGCCTGGAGTGTATCCCTGAACACCATATATTTT. Residues: CAWSVSLNTIYF.

This chain uses TRBV11-2 with TRBJ2-5; D might be TRBD1 (5 bases). This CDR3 has 12 amino acids. V lost 4 bases, J lost 5 bases, and 8 bases lay in between. Germline-derived CDR1 and CDR2 are SGHAT and FQNNGV. DNA for the CDR3: TGTGCCAGCAGCTCAGGGCGGGAGACCCAGTACTTC. The encoded protein is CASSSGRETQYF.